Below, 10 T cell receptor beta chains from the same sample are listed, as sequenced in a study of CD8 T cells in ankylosing spondylitis. General study findings and limits: Blood from ankylosing spondylitis patients appeared to carry a characteristic roughly 8-variant TCR beta motif.

Antigens of these TCRs are unknown. MiXCR, run by TCRdb on the 5' RACE reads, gives a single entry per CDR3 protein. The table shows more than 250,000 distinct CDR3 sequences, with 6.5% to 10% occurring only once. What was sequenced was blood, either unsorted or a sorted T cell fraction (not recorded which). These receptors came from a male donor with ankylosing spondylitis.

This clonotype was seen many times. The chain uses TRBV5-1 and TRBJ2-3, with 8 bases matching TRBD1. Germline lookup yields CDR1 SGHRS and CDR2 YFSETQ. The CDR3 is 14 amino acids. The V gene end was trimmed by 7 bases and the J gene end by 4 bases; junction bases not matched to a gene: 8. The CDR3, as DNA: TGCGCCAGCTACCAGGGGGCGCAGTCAGATACGCAGTATTTT. This gives the protein CASYQGAQSDTQYF. The whole variable domain, filled in from reference TRBV5-1 and TRBJ2-3, reads KAGVTQTPRYLIKTRGQQVTLSCSPISGHRSVSWYQQTPGQGLQFLFEYFSETQRNKGNFPGRFSGRQFSNSRSEMNVSTLELGDSALYLCASYQGAQSDTQYFGPGTRLTVL.

This clonotype was detected ten times or more. J is TRBJ2-7 and V is TRBV5-1; possibly TRBD1 for D (5 bases). CDR1 is SGHRS and CDR2 is YFSETQ in the germline V gene. The V end lost 0 bases, the J end lost 3 bases, and 10 bases lay between the germline ends. The CDR3 extends over 14 amino acids. The CDR3 loop reads CASSLDFRDYEQYF. The CDR3 DNA reads TGCGCCAGCAGCTTGGATTTCAGGGACTACGAGCAGTACTTC.

This clonotype occurred a few times. As DNA, the CDR3 is TGCAGTGCTAGAGATATGCGGGAGGCCTACAATGAGCAGTTCTTC. Translation: CSARDMREAYNEQFF. V usage is TRBV20-1 and J usage is TRBJ2-1, with 8 bases lining up with TRBD2. The ends lost 0 bases at V and 2 bases at J; junction bases unmatched: 3. This CDR3 contains 15 residues. The germline CDR1 and CDR2 sequences are DFQATT and SNEGSKA (reference sequence).

This clonotype occurred many times. The chain has TRBV12-3 or TRBV12-4 and TRBJ2-3, with 13 bases matching TRBD2. The CDR3 sequence is 17 residues long. The V and J ends lost 5 bases and 4 bases, in that order; junction bases with no gene match: 9. The CDR3 loop is CASSVGLAGEVADTQYF. In DNA, the CDR3 is TGTGCCAGCAGTGTCGGACTAGCGGGAGAGGTTGCAGATACGCAGTATTTT.

This clonotype appeared a few times. J is TRBJ2-1 and V is TRBV20-1; TRBD2 agrees at 7 bases. V shed 1 base, J shed 2 bases, and the junction held 5 bases outside the gene matches. The CDR3 length is 15 residues. The V gene's germline CDR1 is DFQATT and CDR2 SNEGSKA (reference sequence). DNA for the CDR3: TGCAGTGCTAGAGCCGCGGGAGACCCCTACAATGAGCAGTTCTTC. Amino acid sequence: CSARAAGDPYNEQFF.

In this sample, this clonotype turned up a few times. CDR3 loop: CASHQGVTVQGLTF. CDR3 coding DNA: TGTGCCAGCCATCAAGGGGTCACGGTGCAGGGCCTGACTTTC. The chain couples TRBV28 to TRBJ2-6; possibly TRBD1 for D (5 bases). CDR1 is MDHEN, CDR2 SYDVKM, per germline. The CDR3 loop spans 14 amino acids. V lost 8 bases and J 15 bases, leaving 23 bases between the germline ends.

The V gene is TRBV7-2, the J gene TRBJ1-5; D remains unclear. This CDR3 is built from 12 residues. The germline V gene encodes CDR1 SGHTA and CDR2 FQGNSA. The ends were cut back, 4 bases at V and 2 bases at J, with 3 bases in the middle. This chain's CDR3 is CASSSRNQPQHF. The CDR3 DNA reads TGTGCCAGCAGCTCACGCAATCAGCCCCAGCATTTT.

In its sample, this clonotype was seen many times. The chain uses TRBV20-1 and TRBJ1-5; the D gene is possibly TRBD1 (6 bases). Deletions cut 0 bases from V and 6 bases from J, with 12 bases between. The length of the CDR3 is 14 residues. Per germline, CDR1 DFQATT and CDR2 SNEGSKA (reference sequence). The CDR3 sequence: CSAREFGGTQPQHF. The CDR3 nucleotides read TGCAGTGCTAGAGAGTTCGGGGGCACTCAGCCCCAGCATTTT.

This clonotype turned up a few times. The chain recombines TRBV6-1 with TRBJ2-1; possibly TRBD1 for D (6 bases). This CDR3 is built from 15 residues. V lost 3 bases and J lost 4, with 13 bases in between. The germline V gene encodes CDR1 MNHNS and CDR2 SASEGT. The CDR3: CASSEFRDRYNEQFF. The DNA of the CDR3 is TGTGCCAGCAGTGAGTTTAGAGACAGGTACAATGAGCAGTTCTTC.

This clonotype was seen a few times. V gene TRBV12-3 or TRBV12-4 combines with J gene TRBJ2-2; a possible D gene is TRBD2 (5 bases). Trimming removed 5 bases from V and 1 base from J, with 14 bases in between. The CDR3 runs to 16 residues. CDR3 sequence: CASSASNGVNTGELFF. DNA for the CDR3: TGTGCCAGCAGTGCCAGCAACGGGGTGAACACCGGGGAGCTGTTTTTT.